This T cell receptor (beta chain) came from a study of identical twins' blood T cells. Study overall: Roughly 50 million reads came from about 12 libraries, six alpha, six beta.

Study results and caveats: Shared environment remains a possible cause of twin similarity.

The CDR3 is made up of 18 amino acids. V shed 0 bases, J shed 0 bases, and the junction held 10 bases outside the gene matches. Germline-derived CDR1 and CDR2 are LNHNV and YYDKDF (reference sequence). Sample barcodes were added at both library ends during cDNA synthesis. In the study's own analysis: Each donor had about 100,000 to nearly 550,000 clonotypes. TCRdb itself ran the 5' RACE reads through MiXCR, one entry per CDR3 protein. Clone size and V and J calls follow TCRdb, not the original study. The table includes a few hundred thousand distinct CDR3 sequences, 28% detected once. Remarks on this clonotype: What it binds is not known.

Sequenced: PBMCs. The clonotype originates from a woman aged 18 to 50 in good health. The V and J genes are TRBV15 and TRBJ2-7; 8 nucleotides match TRBD2. CDR3 in amino acids: CATSRDGISGKSSYEQYF. The CDR3 nucleotides are TGTGCCACCAGCAGAGACGGTATTAGCGGGAAAAGCTCCTACGAGCAGTACTTC.